This TCR beta chain appears in the sequencing data of a study of vaccination and CD4 T cells after COVID-19. Study information: Investigators stimulated cells with overlapping spike peptides drawn from SARS-CoV-2, HCoV-NL63, HCoV-OC43 and HCoV-229E.

V was pared by 4 bases and J by 0 bases, with 8 bases of the junction left unmatched. In germline, CDR1 is SGHRS, CDR2 YFSETQ. The CDR3 contains 18 residues. The Oncomine TCR Beta short-read assay generated sequence data from the DNA of cultured CD4+ T cells. TCRdb ran MiXCR on the PCR reads and lists one entry per CDR3 protein. Of some 13,000 distinct CDR3 sequences in the sample, about 28% are singletons; the top ten hold about a sixth. Regarding this clonotype: What it binds is unknown.

Noted treatment: roughly 11-day PBMC culture with coronavirus spike peptide pools or control peptides (ViraFEST assay). Under the ViraFEST approach, antigen-specific T cells were expanded with peptide pools and TCRs subsequently sequenced. The origin of this receptor is a human donor with COVID-19. The sample consisted of cultured CD4+ T cells from blood. The chain links TRBV5-1 to TRBJ2-3, with TRBD2 identical over 13 bases. In nucleotides, the CDR3 is TGCGCCAGCAGCCCCAGACTAGCGGGGGGCCTTAGCACAGATACGCAGTATTTT. It codes for CASSPRLAGGLSTDTQYF.